A single sample is the source of the 12 T cell receptor beta chains below, sequenced in a study of siplizumab effects on memory and regulatory T cells (dated by TCRdb to about 2019). Libraries were prepared through the immunoSEQ multiplex PCR assay. TCRdb limited this immuneACCESS table to in-frame rearrangements with V and J called. A share of clones is missing; checked studies link under half to unresolved V genes, and the rest is unexplained. The sample table contains 87,000 or so clones; only one count was recorded for around 94% of them. Around 0.33% of the sample rests with the top ten. Source material: non-Treg CD4+ T cells sorted from blood. The cell subset or site label for this specimen denotes: FACS-sorted unstimulated CD4+ non-regulatory T cells. The receptors were sampled from a human donor in good health.

V is TRBV6-1 and J is TRBJ1-4; D is perhaps TRBD1 (6 bases). The germline V gene encodes CDR1 MNHNS and CDR2 SASEGT. V shed 6 bases and J shed 13 bases, with 18 bases lying between them. CDR3 length: 13 amino acids. CDR3 in DNA: TGTGCCAGCAGAACCGGGACACGGGGGCGACTGTTTTTT. Amino acids: CASRTGTRGRLFF.

The V gene is TRBV6-6, the J gene TRBJ2-7; D gene unclear. This CDR3 region has 14 residues. Germline loops: CDR1 MNHNY, CDR2 SVGAGI (reference sequence). Trimming took 0 bases from V and 3 from J, leaving 9 bases between them. The CDR3 is CASSYSRSDYEQYF. CDR3 bases: TGTGCCAGCAGTTACTCGAGGTCAGACTACGAGCAGTACTTC.

The V and J genes are TRBV6-1 and TRBJ1-1; D ambiguous. V was clipped by 6 bases and J by 8 bases, with 10 bases between them. The CDR3 has 11 residues. Germline loops: CDR1 MNHNS, CDR2 SASEGT. Written as DNA, the CDR3 is TGTGCCAGCAGCCCGGGTGCCGAAGCTTTCTTT. Its protein is CASSPGAEAFF.

This clone was seen a few times. The chain employs TRBV20-1 and TRBJ1-1; D is perhaps TRBD1 (5 bases). The V end lost 1 base, the J end lost 9 bases, and 9 bases lay between the germline ends. CDR1 DFQATT and CDR2 SNEGSKA come from the germline V gene (reference sequence). This CDR3 has 11 amino acids. The CDR3 loop is CSARAKGQAFF. The CDR3 DNA is TGCAGTGCTAGAGCTAAGGGACAAGCTTTCTTT.

This chain links TRBV7-6 with TRBJ1-5, with TRBD1 identical over 10 bases. Losses at the gene ends were 6 bases for V and 0 bases for J; bases not matched to a gene: 14. Looked up from germline, CDR1 is SGHVS and CDR2 is FNYEAQ. The CDR3 is 19 amino acids. CDR3 in amino acids: CASSCTLTGGPYSNQPQHF. CDR3 DNA: TGTGCCAGCAGTTGTACTTTGACAGGGGGCCCTTATAGCAATCAGCCCCAGCATTTT.

The chain is built from TRBV18 and TRBJ1-1, with D possibly being TRBD1 (5 bases). CDR3 length: 16 residues. Germline CDR1 is KGHSH and CDR2 is LQKENI. V lost 4 bases and J lost 0, with 15 bases in between. The CDR3 region is CASSLYGAGMNTEAFF. CDR3 bases: TGTGCCAGCTCACTATATGGGGCGGGAATGAACACTGAAGCTTTCTTT.

This chain connects TRBV10-3 to TRBJ2-7; D is possibly TRBD2 (5 bases). This CDR3 is built from 14 residues. Germline assignment: CDR1 ENHRY and CDR2 SYGVKD. V was clipped by 4 bases and J by 4 bases, with 14 bases between them. Written as DNA, the CDR3 is TGTGCCATCAGTGCCCCCGGGATCCAGTACGAGCAGTACTTC. It specifies CAISAPGIQYEQYF.

The CDR3 protein is CASAREGGNQPQHF. In nucleotides, the CDR3 is TGTGCCAGCGCCCGAGAGGGCGGCAATCAGCCCCAGCATTTT. The chain links TRBV6-1 to TRBJ1-5; D ambiguous. CDR1 MNHNS and CDR2 SASEGT come from the germline V gene. The CDR3 contains 14 residues. V was trimmed by 8 bases and J by 2 bases, leaving 13 bases between them.

The chain recombines TRBV19 with TRBJ2-7; TRBD1 agrees at 7 bases. The germline gives CDR1 LNHDA, CDR2 SQIVND (reference sequence). V was clipped by 6 bases and J by 3 bases; unmatched bases: 5. The CDR3 loop spans 13 amino acids. CDR3 in amino acids: CASSTNRGYEQYF. In DNA form, the CDR3 reads TGTGCCAGTAGCACAAACAGGGGCTACGAGCAGTACTTC. Complete variable domain (other parts from reference TRBV19 and TRBJ2-7): DGGITQSPKYLFRKEGQNVTLSCEQNLNHDAMYWYRQDPGQGLRLIYYSQIVNDFQKGDIAEGYSVSREKKESFPLTVTSAQKNPTAFYLCASSTNRGYEQYFGPGTRLTVT.

The V gene is TRBV2, the J gene TRBJ2-5, with 16 bases that match TRBD2. Germline CDR1 and CDR2: SNHLY and FYNNEI. The CDR3 extends over 18 amino acids. V lost 6 bases, J lost 5 bases, and 12 bases stayed unmatched. Here the CDR3 DNA reads TGTGCCAGCAGGGGGGGACTAGCGGGAGGGAAGTTTCAGGAGACCCAGTACTTC. This gives the protein CASRGGLAGGKFQETQYF.

The chain carries TRBV7-2 and TRBJ2-1, with D tentatively TRBD2 (5 bases). This CDR3 region has 14 residues. The V gene's germline CDR1 is SGHTA and CDR2 FQGNSA. Trimming shortened V by 5 bases and J by 9 bases, and 17 bases separated the two germline ends. CDR3 protein: CASSTRAPMGEQFF. In DNA, the CDR3 is TGTGCCAGCAGCACGAGGGCTCCAATGGGTGAGCAGTTCTTC.

Written as DNA, the CDR3 is TGCGCCAGCAGCCAAGTAGCAGGCCCGGTCGGCGAGCAGTACTTC. It yields the protein CASSQVAGPVGEQYF. This chain links TRBV4-3 with TRBJ2-7, with D hard to call. V lost 1 base and J 6 bases, leaving 16 bases between the germline ends. This CDR3 comprises 15 residues. CDR1 and CDR2 from the germline V gene are LGHNA and YSLEER.